Presented here are 3 T cell receptor beta chains from one specimen sequenced in a study of T cell responses to AZD1222 COVID-19 vaccine. Sequencing used immunoSEQ multiplex PCR; TCRdb keeps in-frame clones, though not all of them. The sample holds roughly 160,000 clones, roughly 89% seen once. The source was peripheral blood, collected on day 0 of AZD1222 vaccination. These receptors all stem from an adult in good health.

The chain combines TRBV27 with TRBJ1-2, with 9 bases that match TRBD1. Per germline, CDR1 MNHEY and CDR2 SMNVEV (reference sequence). The CDR3 has 15 residues. CDR3 in DNA: TGTGAAAGCCGGGACAGGGCATCTTCCAACTATGGCTACACCTTC. Protein sequence: CESRDRASSNYGYTF.

This clone was picked up a small number of times. The chain employs TRBV6-5 and TRBJ1-4, with 8 bases aligning to TRBD1. The germline V gene encodes CDR1 MNHEY and CDR2 SVGAGI. The CDR3 totals 16 residues. V was clipped by 4 bases and J by 4 bases; unmatched bases: 8. CDR3 region: CASSFRQGRLNEKLFF. The CDR3 nucleotides are TGTGCCAGCAGTTTTCGACAGGGGCGTCTTAATGAAAAACTGTTTTTT.

The chain recombines TRBV24-1 with TRBJ2-6; weak D call: TRBD1 (5 bases). The CDR3 runs 16 residues. V was cut by 6 bases and J by 4 bases, with 15 bases left in between. Germline CDR1 and CDR2: KGHDR and SFDVKD. DNA of the CDR3: TGTGCCACCAGTAAAGGGGATCCTCGGGGGGCCAACGTCCTGACTTTC. Translation gives CATSKGDPRGANVLTF.